Shown below are 17 T cell receptor beta chains from a single sample sequenced in a study of blood T cell repertoires in COVID-19. Clones were sequenced by immunoSEQ multiplex PCR, and TCRdb holds only the in-frame ones, with some missing. The table records 100,000 to 150,000 clones, roughly 83% of them present only once. The sample consisted of peripheral blood. The receptor source for this set is a man aged 40-55 years with active or convalescent COVID-19.

This chain joins TRBV5-1 and TRBJ2-2, with D perhaps matching TRBD1 (6 bases). V lost 6 bases to trimming and J lost 8 bases, with 14 bases between them. Germline V lookup: CDR1 SGHRS, CDR2 YFSETQ. The CDR3 extends over 13 amino acids. In DNA, the CDR3 is TGCGCCAGCAAGAAACAGGGATTGGGGGAGCTGTTTTTT. Its translation is CASKKQGLGELFF.

This chain uses TRBV27 with TRBJ1-3, with TRBD1 identical over 7 bases. Germline V gene data show CDR1 as MNHEY and CDR2 as SMNVEV (reference sequence). The CDR3 sequence is 14 residues long. The V segment lost 4 bases and the J segment 2 bases; nucleotides outside the gene matches: 2. CDR3 loop: CASSSQGTGNTIYF. Written as DNA, the CDR3 is TGTGCCAGCAGTTCACAGGGGACTGGAAACACCATATATTTT.

J is TRBJ2-1 and V is TRBV30; possibly TRBD2 for D (5 bases). V gave up 4 bases and J gave up 9 bases, with 16 bases separating them. Germline loops: CDR1 GTSNPN, CDR2 SVGIG (reference sequence). This CDR3 is 13 amino acids long. CDR3 DNA sequence: TGTGCCTGGACCAGAGGGTCACTAGGTGAGCAGTTCTTC. It yields the protein CAWTRGSLGEQFF.

The rearrangement joins TRBV30 to TRBJ2-3, with TRBD2 matching over 12 bases. The CDR3 is 14 residues long. After removal of 2 bases from V and 5 bases from J, the junction contained 2 bases not matched to a gene. Germline CDR1 reads GTSNPN; CDR2 reads SVGIG (reference sequence). CDR3 bases: TGTGCCTGGAGTCCGGGACTAGCGGGAGATACGCAGTATTTT. This sequence encodes CAWSPGLAGDTQYF.

The gene calls are TRBV12-3 or TRBV12-4 and TRBJ1-2; 8 bases are shared with TRBD1. The CDR3 sequence is 13 residues long. Germline trimming cut 5 bases from V and 6 bases from J; bases unmatched to any gene: 5. In nucleotides, the CDR3 is TGTGCCAGCAGTCCGGACAGGGCGAATGGCTACACCTTC. Its translation is CASSPDRANGYTF.

V gene TRBV7-9 combines with J gene TRBJ1-4; D not resolved. V lost 2 bases and J 6 bases, leaving 7 bases between the germline ends. Germline V gene data show CDR1 as SEHNR and CDR2 as FQNEAQ (reference sequence). The length of the CDR3 is 13 residues. The CDR3 nucleotides read TGTGCCAGCAGCTTACCAAGCGATGAAAAACTGTTTTTT. Its translation is CASSLPSDEKLFF.

The V call is TRBV29-1, the J call TRBJ2-5; 9 positions match TRBD1. Trimming cost V 3 bases and J 5 bases; bases outside gene matches: 4. The CDR3 runs to 13 residues. Germline values: CDR1 SQVTM, CDR2 ANQGSEA. The CDR3 region is CSVDWTGDETQYF. The CDR3 DNA is TGCAGCGTTGATTGGACAGGGGACGAGACCCAGTACTTC.

The chain couples TRBV7-9 to TRBJ2-7; 10 nucleotides match TRBD2. CDR3 length: 15 residues. J gave up 6 bases and V 5 bases, and 10 bases lay outside the gene matches. Germline V CDR1 and CDR2: SEHNR, FQNEAQ (reference sequence). CDR3 amino acids: CASSPGGLAGAEQYF. The CDR3 nucleotides read TGTGCCAGCAGCCCGGGGGGGCTAGCGGGAGCCGAGCAGTACTTC.

This clone appeared once. The CDR3 loop is CASSLDTDGNTIYF. The DNA of the CDR3 is TGTGCCAGCAGCTTGGACACAGATGGAAACACCATATATTTT. The chain carries TRBV21-1 and TRBJ1-3; the D call of TRBD1 is as the table states it, not checked on the DNA. TRBV21-1 constitutes a pseudogene. The CDR3 runs to 14 residues.

The J gene is TRBJ1-1, the V gene TRBV30; D perhaps matches TRBD1 (5 bases). This CDR3 has 13 amino acids. The V end lost 2 bases, the J end lost 1 base, and 8 bases lay between the germline ends. Germline assignment: CDR1 GTSNPN and CDR2 SVGIG (reference sequence). CDR3 sequence: CAWSPGGNTEAFF. In DNA form, the CDR3 reads TGTGCCTGGAGTCCGGGGGGGAACACTGAAGCTTTCTTT.

The J gene is TRBJ1-2, the V gene TRBV28, with D unclear. This CDR3 is built from 14 residues. Trimming pared 6 bases from V and 2 bases from J, leaving 13 bases between. Per germline, CDR1 MDHEN and CDR2 SYDVKM. CDR3 protein: CASRFAVFNYGYTF. In DNA, the CDR3 is TGTGCCAGCAGGTTTGCAGTTTTCAACTATGGCTACACCTTC.

The chain carries TRBV7-2 and TRBJ2-6, with TRBD1 as a possible D gene (6 bases). The germline V gene has CDR1 SGHTA and CDR2 FQGNSA. The CDR3 loop spans 16 amino acids. The V and J ends lost 5 bases and 4 bases respectively, with 15 bases between them. The CDR3 sequence is CASSGTTGSGANVLTF. DNA of the CDR3: TGTGCCAGCAGCGGAACAACAGGGTCCGGGGCCAACGTCCTGACTTTC.

The rearrangement joins TRBV4-3 to TRBJ2-5, with 9 bases identical to TRBD1. CDR1 is LGHNA, CDR2 YSLEER, per germline. This CDR3 is 13 amino acids long. After removal of 9 bases from V and 6 bases from J, the junction contained 8 bases not matched to a gene. The CDR3 spells CASSQGAEKTQYF. CDR3 bases: TGCGCCAGTTCACAGGGGGCGGAAAAGACCCAGTACTTC.

The chain combines TRBV10-2 with TRBJ1-6, with D unclear. Germline V gives CDR1 WSHSY, CDR2 SAAADI. Trimming took 3 bases from V and 7 from J, leaving 7 bases between them. The CDR3 extends over 13 amino acids. CDR3: CASSEGGNSPLHF. CDR3 nucleotides: TGCGCCAGCAGTGAAGGAGGCAATTCACCCCTCCACTTT.

J is TRBJ1-5 and V is TRBV7-2; perhaps TRBD1 as D (6 bases). Germline V gene lookup returns CDR1 SGHTA and CDR2 FQGNSA. With 5 bases removed from V and 0 bases from J, the gap between germline ends came to 11 bases. The CDR3 length is 15 residues. The CDR3 loop reads CASSRTVYSNQPQHF. The DNA for the CDR3 is TGTGCCAGCAGCCGGACAGTATATAGCAATCAGCCCCAGCATTTT. The full variable domain, in which reference TRBV7-2 and TRBJ1-5 provide the parts outside the CDR3, is GAGVSQSPSNKVTEKGKDVELRCDPISGHTALYWYRQSLGQGLEFLIYFQGNSAPDKSGLPSDRFSAERTGGSVSTLTIQRTQQEDSAVYLCASSRTVYSNQPQHFGDGTRLSIL.

The chain couples TRBV28 to TRBJ1-2; weak D call: TRBD1 (6 bases). V was clipped by 5 bases and J by 7 bases, with 17 bases between them. Germline V gives CDR1 MDHEN, CDR2 SYDVKM. The CDR3 covers 14 residues. CDR3 loop: CASSVKGVGAGYTF. In DNA form, the CDR3 reads TGTGCCAGCAGTGTAAAGGGGGTAGGCGCTGGCTACACCTTC.

This chain uses TRBV4-1 with TRBJ1-1; D is perhaps TRBD1 (5 bases). The CDR3 totals 15 residues. The germline V gene encodes CDR1 MGHRA and CDR2 YSYEKL. V was cut by 0 bases and J by 5 bases, with 13 bases left in between. This CDR3 is CASSQEFFGGTEAFF. The CDR3 nucleotides read TGCGCCAGCAGCCAAGAATTTTTCGGGGGAACTGAAGCTTTCTTT.